The 20 T cell receptor beta chains presented below share a single source sample, sequenced in a study of cytomegalovirus exposure and HLA in healthy donors. PCR was performed using 60 Vbeta and 13 Jbeta primers. The table came from immunoSEQ multiplex PCR; TCRdb's copy has only in-frame clones and leaves some out. This table holds 150,000 or so clones, roughly four fifths found once. Sequenced material: PBMCs. The receptors were sampled from a man between 35 and 55 years old in good health and CMV-seronegative.

This sequence joins TRBV27 and TRBJ1-2; D not certain. Trimming left V 4 bases short and J 4 bases short, with 10 bases between. This CDR3 is 13 amino acids long. CDR1 and CDR2 (germline): MNHEY, SMNVEV (reference sequence). CDR3 nucleotides: TGTGCCAGCAGTTCCCCATCGGTCTATGGCTACACCTTC. It yields the protein CASSSPSVYGYTF.

This chain joins TRBV6-5 and TRBJ1-5, with 8 bases that match TRBD1. V shed 6 bases and J 4 bases; nucleotides not matched to a gene: 5. CDR3 length: 14 amino acids. The germline V gene has CDR1 MNHEY and CDR2 SVGAGI. The CDR3 nucleotides read TGTGCCAGCAGCCCCGGACAGGGAAATCAGCCCCAGCATTTT. Its translation is CASSPGQGNQPQHF.

J is TRBJ1-5 and V is TRBV27, with D unclear. The CDR3 length is 14 residues. Germline CDR1 is MNHEY and CDR2 is SMNVEV (reference sequence). With 6 bases removed from V and 3 bases from J, the gap between germline ends came to 12 bases. The CDR3 spells CASSPGGNNQPQHF. CDR3 coding DNA: TGTGCCAGCAGCCCGGGTGGCAACAATCAGCCCCAGCATTTT.

This clone has more than one count but fewer than ten. This chain joins TRBV5-8 and TRBJ1-2, with 7 bases lining up with TRBD1. V lost 6 bases to trimming and J lost 4 bases; unmatched junction nucleotides: 9. The CDR3 runs 14 residues. Per germline, CDR1 SGHTS and CDR2 YDEGEE. The CDR3: CASTLLTGTYGYTF. CDR3 bases: TGTGCCAGCACACTCTTGACAGGGACCTATGGCTACACCTTC.

In DNA form, the CDR3 reads TGCAGCGGTGGGGGGGGGATCAACACTGAAGCTTTCTTT. Protein: CSGGGGINTEAFF. The rearrangement uses TRBV29-1 and TRBJ1-1; D may be TRBD1 (5 bases). The CDR3 is 13 amino acids. V shed 7 bases and J shed 2 bases, with 14 bases lying between them. Germline loops: CDR1 SQVTM, CDR2 ANQGSEA.

The chain links TRBV28 to TRBJ2-2, with 7 bases that match TRBD1. CDR1 and CDR2 from the germline V gene are MDHEN and SYDVKM. This CDR3 region has 14 residues. Trimming at V came to 5 bases and at J to 6 bases, leaving 6 bases not matched to a gene. For the CDR3, the DNA is TGTGCCAGCAGTCCCAACAGGGGACCCGGGGAGCTGTTTTTT. Protein: CASSPNRGPGELFF.

This clone was detected a few times. This chain connects TRBV29-1 to TRBJ2-3; 13 bases match TRBD2. Per the germline V gene, CDR1 is SQVTM and CDR2 is ANQGSEA. V gave up 2 bases and J gave up 11 bases; unmatched junction bases: 7. The CDR3 is 14 residues long. The CDR3 bases are TGCAGCGTTGAATCCGGACTAGCGGGAGCGGAGCAGTATTTT. Translation: CSVESGLAGAEQYF.

The gene calls are TRBV9 and TRBJ1-1, with a weak D call TRBD1 (5 bases). This CDR3 has 16 amino acids. Between the trimmed V and J ends, which lost 3 bases and 1 base, there was a span of 16 bases. Germline V gene data show CDR1 as SGDLS and CDR2 as YYNGEE. The CDR3 nucleotides are TGTGCCAGCAGCGCAGGGCGGGGGAGAGGGAACACTGAAGCTTTCTTT. Translated: CASSAGRGRGNTEAFF.

The rearrangement joins TRBV5-5 to TRBJ2-7; 10 bases align to TRBD2. V trimming: 4 bases; J trimming: 2 bases; junction bases outside the gene matches: 6. Germline V CDR1 and CDR2: SGHKS, YYEKEE (reference sequence). The CDR3 spans 15 residues. The CDR3: CASSALLAGPYEQYF. The DNA of the CDR3 is TGTGCCAGCAGCGCCCTACTAGCGGGACCCTACGAGCAGTACTTC.

The chain couples TRBV11-1 to TRBJ2-1, with TRBD1 as a possible D gene (6 bases). The CDR3 loop spans 13 amino acids. The ends were cut back, 2 bases at V and 15 bases at J, with 17 bases in the middle. Germline V gene data show CDR1 as SGHAT and CDR2 as FQDESV (reference sequence). CDR3 nucleotides: TGTGCCAGCAGCTTACGACGCGGACAGTTGCCGTTCTTC. The encoded protein is CASSLRRGQLPFF.

CDR3 in amino acids: CASMAGPNQPQHF. For the CDR3, the DNA is TGTGCCAGTATGGCGGGGCCTAATCAGCCCCAGCATTTT. The chain carries TRBV19 and TRBJ1-5; possibly TRBD1 for D (5 bases). V shed 7 bases and J shed 4 bases, with 11 bases lying between them. Germline CDR1 reads LNHDA; CDR2 reads SQIVND (reference sequence). The CDR3 loop spans 13 amino acids.

The chain has TRBV15 and TRBJ2-1, with 8 bases matching TRBD2. CDR1 is LNHNV, CDR2 YYDKDF, per germline (reference sequence). The CDR3 contains 15 residues. V trimming: 9 bases; J trimming: 0 bases; junction bases outside the gene matches: 7. This chain's CDR3 is CATEPSGSSYNEQFF. The DNA of the CDR3 is TGTGCCACAGAACCCAGCGGGAGCTCCTACAATGAGCAGTTCTTC.

The rearrangement links TRBV15 to TRBJ2-1; TRBD2 matches 7 bases. This CDR3 is built from 15 residues. V trimming: 0 bases; J trimming: 8 bases; junction bases outside the gene matches: 7. Germline V gene sequence: CDR1 LNHNV, CDR2 YYDKDF (reference sequence). The CDR3 nucleotides are TGTGCCACCAGCAGAGATGGGCGGGAGTTCGATGAGCAGTTCTTC. Residues: CATSRDGREFDEQFF.

The rearrangement joins TRBV2 to TRBJ1-5; the match to TRBD1 covers 8 bases. Looked up from germline, CDR1 is SNHLY and CDR2 is FYNNEI. The CDR3 is 13 residues long. V dropped 6 bases and J dropped 2; count of bases not matched to a gene: 0. This chain's CDR3 is CASRDRGNQPQHF. CDR3 bases: TGTGCCAGCAGGGACAGGGGCAATCAGCCCCAGCATTTT.

This chain uses TRBV28 with TRBJ2-2; maybe TRBD2 (5 bases). The germline CDR1 and CDR2 sequences are MDHEN and SYDVKM. The CDR3 has 13 residues. V shed 6 bases and J shed 6 bases, with 11 bases lying between them. Here the CDR3 reads CASSQPRAGELFF. The CDR3 region has the DNA TGTGCCAGCAGCCAGCCGAGGGCCGGGGAGCTGTTTTTT.

The chain recombines TRBV5-1 with TRBJ1-1; the match to TRBD1 covers 7 bases. The CDR3 covers 15 residues. Germline-derived CDR1 and CDR2 are SGHRS and YFSETQ. The J segment lost 0 bases and the V segment lost 5 bases, leaving 7 bases of the junction unmatched. The CDR3 DNA sequence: TGCGCCAGCAGTCCAGGGCAGGGGGTGAACACTGAAGCTTTCTTT. Protein: CASSPGQGVNTEAFF. The full variable domain, with the rest looked up from reference TRBV5-1 and TRBJ1-1, is KAGVTQTPRYLIKTRGQQVTLSCSPISGHRSVSWYQQTPGQGLQFLFEYFSETQRNKGNFPGRFSGRQFSNSRSEMNVSTLELGDSALYLCASSPGQGVNTEAFFGQGTRLTVV.

The rearrangement links TRBV5-1 to TRBJ1-4; D not certain. Germline V gene data show CDR1 as SGHRS and CDR2 as YFSETQ. The V and J ends lost 0 bases and 7 bases respectively, with 10 bases between them. This CDR3 contains 14 residues. CDR3: CASSLESPSEKLFF. In DNA, the CDR3 is TGCGCCAGCAGCTTGGAGAGTCCCTCTGAAAAACTGTTTTTT.

This chain joins TRBV2 and TRBJ2-3; a weak D match, TRBD1 (6 bases). This CDR3 is 14 amino acids long. From germline, CDR1 is SNHLY and CDR2 FYNNEI. V was pared by 6 bases and J by 1 base, with 11 bases between. This CDR3 is CASRNRVGTDTQYF. The CDR3 nucleotides read TGTGCCAGCAGGAACAGGGTAGGCACAGATACGCAGTATTTT.

V and J are TRBV5-8 and TRBJ1-1; 7 bases map to TRBD1. This CDR3 comprises 13 residues. Trimming at V came to 2 bases and at J to 11 bases, leaving 9 bases not matched to a gene. Germline V gene lookup returns CDR1 SGHTS and CDR2 YDEGEE. CDR3 sequence: CASSFGGGVKAFF. The CDR3 bases are TGTGCCAGCAGCTTCGGAGGGGGCGTTAAGGCTTTCTTT.

Comments on this clone: The junction shows a germline mismatch at one end, possibly a read error. This chain connects TRBV5-1 to TRBJ1-2; D not certain. The CDR3 is 15 amino acids. Germline CDR1 and CDR2: SGHRS and YFSETQ. The DNA of the CDR3 is TGCGCCAGCAGGTTGGAGGTTGATGGGCCCTATGGCTACACCTTC. Translating gives CASRLEVDGPYGYTF.